This record covers a single T cell receptor beta chain. Its matching antigen is unknown. This may come from a read error, since a much larger clone is one base off. The sample is drawn from a study of neurological immune-mediated disorders. Regarding the study as a whole: The greatest degree of TCR clonal expansion was observed in HTLV-1-associated myelopathy, with the lowest in multiple sclerosis, below that of healthy controls.

TCRdb passed the 5' RACE reads through MiXCR, listing each CDR3 protein once. The sample holds fewer than 110,000 distinct CDR3 sequences, 10% to 13% seen once. Documented time point: longitudinal time-point 3. Sequencing was performed on PBMCs. The clonotype comes from a female donor with HTLV-1-associated myelopathy (HAM/TSP).

CDR3 sequence (DNA): TGCGCCAGCAGCGGACAGGGTTTAGGCGGGGAGCTGTTTTTT. Translated, it gives CASSGQGLGGELFF. The chain couples TRBV5-1 to TRBJ2-2; TRBD1 agrees at 8 bases. The junction had 6 bases not matched to a gene; V was cut back by 4 bases and J by 7 bases. The CDR3 contains 14 residues. Germline V CDR1 and CDR2: SGHRS, YFSETQ.